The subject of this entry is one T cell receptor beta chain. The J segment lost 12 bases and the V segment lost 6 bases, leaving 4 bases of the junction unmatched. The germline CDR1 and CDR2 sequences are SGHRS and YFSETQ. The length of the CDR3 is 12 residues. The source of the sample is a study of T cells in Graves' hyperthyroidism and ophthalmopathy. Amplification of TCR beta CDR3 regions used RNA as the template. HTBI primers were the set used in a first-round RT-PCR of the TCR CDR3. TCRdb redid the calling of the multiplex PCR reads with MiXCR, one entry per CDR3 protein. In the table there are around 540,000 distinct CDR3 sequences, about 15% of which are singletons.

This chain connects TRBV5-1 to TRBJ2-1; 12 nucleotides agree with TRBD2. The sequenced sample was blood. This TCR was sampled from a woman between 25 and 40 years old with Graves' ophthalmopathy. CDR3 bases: TGCGCCAGCACCGGACTAGCGGGATCGCAGTTCTTC. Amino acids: CASTGLAGSQFF.